The source of this TCR beta chain is a study of cytomegalovirus exposure and HLA in healthy donors. General study results and limits: A later analysis revealed that TCR association rates differed between HLA loci, peaking at DRB1 and bottoming out at HLA-C. In a later analysis, CMV-associated beta chains were mostly HLA-associated, it appeared. Sequences of the TCR beta chain were said to predict the HLA-A and HLA-B alleles of most subjects accurately.

With 60 Vbeta and 13 Jbeta primers, the PCR was carried out. Sequencing was performed with immunoSEQ multiplex PCR; in TCRdb, only in-frame clones are kept and a portion is missing. This sample has 150,000 to 200,000 clones; approximately 83% occur once, and the top ten carry approximately 9.4%. Germline trimming cut 5 bases from V and 6 bases from J; bases unmatched to any gene: 11. This CDR3 spans 16 amino acids. Germline lookup yields CDR1 LNHDA and CDR2 SQIVND (reference sequence). Of note for this clone: Its antigen is as yet unknown.

The sequence was obtained from a man aged 18 to 35 in good health and CMV-seropositive. Sequenced input: PBMCs. V usage is TRBV19 and J usage is TRBJ2-1; TRBD1 matches at 9 bases. The CDR3 region is CASSPPTGGVGNEQFF. The CDR3 nucleotides read TGTGCCAGTAGTCCCCCGACAGGGGGTGTAGGCAATGAGCAGTTCTTC.